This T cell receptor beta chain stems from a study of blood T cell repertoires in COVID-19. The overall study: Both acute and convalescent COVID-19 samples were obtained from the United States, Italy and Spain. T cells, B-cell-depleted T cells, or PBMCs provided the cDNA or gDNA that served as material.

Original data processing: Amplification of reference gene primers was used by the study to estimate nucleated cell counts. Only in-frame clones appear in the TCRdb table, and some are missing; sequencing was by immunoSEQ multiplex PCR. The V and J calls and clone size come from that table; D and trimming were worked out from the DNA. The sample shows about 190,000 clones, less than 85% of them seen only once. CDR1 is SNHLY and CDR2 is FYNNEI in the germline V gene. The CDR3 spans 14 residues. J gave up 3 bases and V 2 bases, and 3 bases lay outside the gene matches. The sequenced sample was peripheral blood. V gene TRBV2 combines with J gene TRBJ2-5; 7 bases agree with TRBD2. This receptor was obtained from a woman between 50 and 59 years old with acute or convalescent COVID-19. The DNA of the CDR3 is TGTGCCAGCAGTGAAACCGGGACTAAAGAGACCCAGTACTTC. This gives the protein CASSETGTKETQYF.